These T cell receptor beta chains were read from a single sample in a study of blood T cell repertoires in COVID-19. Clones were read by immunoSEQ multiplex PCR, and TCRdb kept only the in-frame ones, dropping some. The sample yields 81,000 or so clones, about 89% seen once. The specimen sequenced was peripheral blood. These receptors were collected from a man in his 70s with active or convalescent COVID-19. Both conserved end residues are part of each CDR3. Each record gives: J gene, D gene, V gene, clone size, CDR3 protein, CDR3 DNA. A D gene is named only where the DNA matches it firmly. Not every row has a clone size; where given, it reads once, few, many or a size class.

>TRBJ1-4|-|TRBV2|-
CASSVQGGAREKLFF
TGTGCCAGCAGCGTTCAAGGAGGGGCTCGGGAAAAACTGTTTTTT
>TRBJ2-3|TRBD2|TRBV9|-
CASSGETSAYTDTQYF
TGTGCCAGCAGCGGAGAGACTAGCGCCTACACAGATACGCAGTATTTT
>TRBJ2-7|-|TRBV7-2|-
CACGPTSGGAYEQYF
TGTGCCTGCGGCCCCACCTCCGGAGGGGCCTACGAGCAGTACTTC
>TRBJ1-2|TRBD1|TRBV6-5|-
CASSWTGGNYGYTF
TGTGCCAGCAGCTGGACAGGGGGCAACTATGGCTACACCTTC
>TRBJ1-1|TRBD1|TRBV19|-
CASSRGDRGREAFF
TGTGCCAGTAGCAGAGGGGACAGGGGGCGCGAAGCTTTCTTT
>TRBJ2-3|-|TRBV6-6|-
CASRDSSTDTQYF
TGTGCCAGCAGGGACAGCAGCACAGATACGCAGTATTTT
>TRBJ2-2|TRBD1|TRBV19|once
CASLPLLGTGTNTGELFF
TGTGCCAGTTTACCACTCTTGGGGACAGGGACGAACACCGGGGAGCTGTTTTTT
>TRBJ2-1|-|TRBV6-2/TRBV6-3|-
CASSSRRVRDEQFF
TGTGCCAGCAGTTCCCGGAGGGTTCGGGATGAGCAGTTCTTC
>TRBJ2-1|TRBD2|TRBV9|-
CASSVRTSGNNEQFF
TGTGCCAGCAGCGTACGGACTAGCGGCAACAATGAGCAGTTCTTC
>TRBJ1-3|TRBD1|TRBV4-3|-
CASSRTGQASSGNTIYF
TGCGCCAGCAGCCGCACGGGACAGGCAAGCTCTGGAAACACCATATATTTT
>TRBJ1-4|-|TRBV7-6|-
CASSSPGATNEKLFF
TGTGCCAGCAGCTCGCCGGGGGCAACTAATGAAAAACTGTTTTTT
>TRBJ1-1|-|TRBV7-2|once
CASGRRGRTNTEAFF
TGTGCCAGCGGACGTAGGGGCAGAACGAACACTGAAGCTTTCTTT
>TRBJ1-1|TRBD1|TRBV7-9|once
CASGRRDRDGVNTEAFF
TGTGCCAGCGGGCGCCGGGACAGGGACGGCGTGAACACTGAAGCTTTCTTT
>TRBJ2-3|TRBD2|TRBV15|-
CATSKRSGGALDTQYF
TGTGCCACCAGCAAACGAAGCGGGGGGGCCTTAGATACGCAGTATTTT
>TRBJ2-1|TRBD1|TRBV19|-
CASRPGQGFNEQFF
TGTGCCAGTCGACCGGGACAGGGGTTCAATGAGCAGTTCTTC
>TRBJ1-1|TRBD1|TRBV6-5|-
CASRSDRGGTEAFF
TGTGCCAGCAGATCCGACAGGGGAGGCACTGAAGCTTTCTTT
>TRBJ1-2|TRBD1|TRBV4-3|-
CASSQGTGSLSGYTF
TGCGCCAGCAGCCAAGGGACAGGGTCCTTGAGTGGCTACACCTTC
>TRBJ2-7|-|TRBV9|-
CASSVASGVREQYF
TGTGCCAGCAGCGTAGCGTCAGGGGTCCGTGAGCAGTACTTC
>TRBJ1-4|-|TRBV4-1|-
CASSQAGGRRANEKLFF
TGCGCCAGCAGCCAAGCGGGGGGCAGAAGGGCTAATGAAAAACTGTTTTTT
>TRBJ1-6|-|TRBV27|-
CASSLTESSYNSPLHF
TGTGCCAGCAGTTTAACGGAGAGCTCCTATAATTCACCCCTCCACTTT
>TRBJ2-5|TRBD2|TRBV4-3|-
CASSQDSAAGARETQYF
TGCGCCAGCAGCCAAGATTCGGCAGCGGGGGCGAGGGAGACCCAGTACTTC
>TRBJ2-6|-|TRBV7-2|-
CASSRRLAGANVLTF
TGTGCCAGCAGCCGCAGGTTGGCTGGGGCCAACGTCCTGACTTTC
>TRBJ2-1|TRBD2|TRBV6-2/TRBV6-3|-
CASSYREGTRSLSYNEQFF
TGTGCCAGCAGTTACCGGGAGGGGACTAGATCTTTATCCTACAATGAGCAGTTCTTC
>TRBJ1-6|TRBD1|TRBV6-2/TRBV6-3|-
CASSEDRDNSPLHF
TGTGCCAGCAGTGAGGACAGGGATAATTCACCCCTCCACTTT
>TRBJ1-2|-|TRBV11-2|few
CASSSHSWAAAGYTF
TGTGCCAGCAGCTCACACTCATGGGCAGCGGCTGGCTACACCTTC
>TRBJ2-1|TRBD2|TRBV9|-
CASSVGLAGEYEQFF
TGTGCCAGCAGCGTAGGCCTAGCGGGGGAGTATGAGCAGTTCTTC
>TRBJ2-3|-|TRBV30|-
CAWSLVDTQYF
TGTGCCTGGAGTCTAGTTGATACGCAGTATTTT
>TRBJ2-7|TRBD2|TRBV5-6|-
CASSLSGTSVYYEQYF
TGTGCCAGCAGCTTGTCGGGGACTAGCGTATACTACGAGCAGTACTTC
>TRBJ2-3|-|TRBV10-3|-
CAINSRDTGSDTQYF
TGTGCCATCAACTCCCGGGACACCGGTTCGGATACGCAGTATTTT
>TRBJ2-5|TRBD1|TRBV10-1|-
CASSGGTGPEETQYF
TGCGCCAGCAGTGGCGGGACAGGGCCCGAAGAGACCCAGTACTTC
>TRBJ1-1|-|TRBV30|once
CAWSAYQTGEAFF
TGTGCCTGGAGTGCATATCAGACAGGTGAAGCTTTCTTT
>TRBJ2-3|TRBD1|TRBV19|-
CASTIGQGGDTQYF
TGTGCCAGTACCATCGGACAGGGCGGAGATACGCAGTATTTT
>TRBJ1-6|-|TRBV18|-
CASSPGARSPLHF
TGTGCCAGCTCACCTGGGGCGAGATCACCCCTCCACTTT
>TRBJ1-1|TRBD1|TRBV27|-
CASSWTGTMNTEAFF
TGTGCCAGCAGTTGGACAGGCACCATGAACACTGAAGCTTTCTTT
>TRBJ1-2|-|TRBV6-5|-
CASRSTGANYGYTF
TGTGCCAGCAGATCGACGGGAGCTAACTATGGCTACACCTTC
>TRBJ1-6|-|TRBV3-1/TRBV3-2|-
CASRHLDSPLHF
TGTGCCAGCCGACATTTAGATTCACCCCTCCACTTT
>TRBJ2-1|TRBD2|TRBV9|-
CASSVHELAVTYNEQFF
TGTGCCAGCAGCGTCCACGAACTAGCGGTAACTTACAATGAGCAGTTCTTC
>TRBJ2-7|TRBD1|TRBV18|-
CASSLGTASSYEQYF
TGTGCCAGCTCACTAGGGACAGCCTCCTCCTACGAGCAGTACTTC
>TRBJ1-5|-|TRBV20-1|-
CSASRRGRGNQPQHF
TGCAGTGCTAGTCGTAGGGGTCGAGGCAATCAGCCCCAGCATTTT
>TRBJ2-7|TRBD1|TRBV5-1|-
CASSLGTGTYEQYF
TGCGCCAGCAGCTTGGGGACAGGGACCTACGAGCAGTACTTC
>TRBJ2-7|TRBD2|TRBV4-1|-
CASSQRYGGGYYEQYF
TGCGCCAGCAGCCAAAGGTACGGCGGGGGTTACTACGAGCAGTACTTC
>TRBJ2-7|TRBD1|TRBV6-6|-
CASSYRQGGYEQYF
TGTGCCAGCAGTTACAGACAGGGCGGCTACGAGCAGTACTTC
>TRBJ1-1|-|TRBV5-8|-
CASSPDRGTEAFF
TGTGCCAGCAGCCCCGACCGCGGCACTGAAGCTTTCTTT
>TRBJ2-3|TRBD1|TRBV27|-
CASSWDRGNTQYF
TGTGCCAGCAGTTGGGACAGGGGTAATACGCAGTATTTT
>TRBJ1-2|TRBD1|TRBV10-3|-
CAISESTGGLYGYTF
TGTGCCATCAGTGAGTCGACAGGGGGCCTCTATGGCTACACCTTC
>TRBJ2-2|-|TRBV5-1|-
CASSLSPPGGLAGELFF
TGCGCCAGCAGCCTGTCCCCCCCAGGGGGGCTGGCCGGGGAGCTGTTTTTT
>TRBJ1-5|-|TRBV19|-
CASSMGDSDSNQPQHF
TGTGCCAGTAGTATGGGCGACAGCGATAGCAATCAGCCCCAGCATTTT
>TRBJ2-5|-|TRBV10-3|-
CAIGGASGGETQYF
TGTGCCATCGGAGGGGCATCCGGGGGAGAGACCCAGTACTTC
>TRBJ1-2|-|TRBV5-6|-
CASSPRGVTGYGYTF
TGTGCCAGCAGCCCCCGCGGGGTTACAGGATATGGCTACACCTTC
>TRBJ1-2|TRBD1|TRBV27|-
CASSFNGQGNYGYTF
TGTGCCAGCAGTTTCAATGGACAGGGGAACTATGGCTACACCTTC
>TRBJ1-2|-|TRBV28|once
CASSQPGIFYGYTF
TGTGCCAGCAGTCAACCCGGGATTTTCTATGGCTACACCTTC
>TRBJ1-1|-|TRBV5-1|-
CASSWGGFDTEAFF
TGCGCCAGCAGCTGGGGGGGCTTCGACACTGAAGCTTTCTTT
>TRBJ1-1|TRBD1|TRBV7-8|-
CASSPRDRQANTEAFF
TGTGCCAGCAGCCCGAGGGACAGGCAAGCGAACACTGAAGCTTTCTTT
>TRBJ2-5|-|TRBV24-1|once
CATSDGETQYF
TGTGCCACCAGTGACGGGGAGACCCAGTACTTC
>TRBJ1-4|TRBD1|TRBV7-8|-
CASRVGTGHEKLFF
TGTGCCAGCAGGGTCGGGACAGGGCATGAAAAACTGTTTTTT
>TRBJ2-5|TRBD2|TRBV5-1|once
CASSGGRGDQETQYF
TGCGCCAGCAGCGGGGGGCGGGGGGATCAAGAGACCCAGTACTTC
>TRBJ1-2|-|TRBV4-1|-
CASSQENGYGYTF
TGCGCCAGCAGCCAAGAAAACGGTTATGGCTACACCTTC